This TCR beta chain was profiled in a study of regulatory T cells in long-lasting Graves disease. In the study overall: More than 5 years of antithyroid drugs with positive TSH receptor antibodies defined persistent Graves' disease.

HTBI primers from iRepertoire and Arm-PCR of CDR3 regions yielded the TCR beta libraries. Each CDR3 protein is one row after TCRdb ran MiXCR on the multiplex PCR reads. The sample includes approximately 470,000 distinct CDR3 sequences, less than 25% of them seen just once. This sample's time point: persistent/refractory GD, antithyroid drugs over 5 years with positive TRAb. The TCR library was made from RNA extracted from PBMCs. The EDTA tubes were filled with about 10 milliliters of drawn peripheral blood. Looked up from germline, CDR1 is SGHRS and CDR2 is YFSETQ. Trimming removed 0 bases from V and 2 bases from J, with 9 bases in between. There are 14 residues in the CDR3. In regard to this clonotype: The target antigen is unknown.

General study points: Sharing of public clonotypes was greater in persistent patients (around 2,500) than in new patients (roughly 1,000). Accuracy may have been reduced by the small sample size.

The rearrangement links TRBV5-1 to TRBJ2-7; D gene ambiguous. The sequenced sample was peripheral blood mononuclear cells (PBMCs), obtained when the disease was refractory, from a patient treated with antithyroid drugs. The origin of this receptor is a female donor with Graves disease. CDR3 nucleotide sequence: TGCGCCAGCAGCTTGGCCGGGTATCCCTACGAGCAGTACTTC. It encodes CASSLAGYPYEQYF.